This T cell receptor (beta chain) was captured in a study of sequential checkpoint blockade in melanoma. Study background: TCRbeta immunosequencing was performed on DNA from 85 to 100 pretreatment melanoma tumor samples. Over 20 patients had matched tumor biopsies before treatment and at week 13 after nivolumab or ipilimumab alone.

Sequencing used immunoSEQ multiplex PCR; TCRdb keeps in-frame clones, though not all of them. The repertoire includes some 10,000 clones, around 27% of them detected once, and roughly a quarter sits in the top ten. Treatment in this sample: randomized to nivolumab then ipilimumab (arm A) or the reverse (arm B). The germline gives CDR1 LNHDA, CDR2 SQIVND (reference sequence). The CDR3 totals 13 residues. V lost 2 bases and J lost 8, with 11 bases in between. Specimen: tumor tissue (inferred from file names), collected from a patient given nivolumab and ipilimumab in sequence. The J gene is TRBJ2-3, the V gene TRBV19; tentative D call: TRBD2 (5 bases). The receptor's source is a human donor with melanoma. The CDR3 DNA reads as TGTGCCAGTAGTATACTAGAACGGGGTACGCAGTATTTT. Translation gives CASSILERGTQYF.